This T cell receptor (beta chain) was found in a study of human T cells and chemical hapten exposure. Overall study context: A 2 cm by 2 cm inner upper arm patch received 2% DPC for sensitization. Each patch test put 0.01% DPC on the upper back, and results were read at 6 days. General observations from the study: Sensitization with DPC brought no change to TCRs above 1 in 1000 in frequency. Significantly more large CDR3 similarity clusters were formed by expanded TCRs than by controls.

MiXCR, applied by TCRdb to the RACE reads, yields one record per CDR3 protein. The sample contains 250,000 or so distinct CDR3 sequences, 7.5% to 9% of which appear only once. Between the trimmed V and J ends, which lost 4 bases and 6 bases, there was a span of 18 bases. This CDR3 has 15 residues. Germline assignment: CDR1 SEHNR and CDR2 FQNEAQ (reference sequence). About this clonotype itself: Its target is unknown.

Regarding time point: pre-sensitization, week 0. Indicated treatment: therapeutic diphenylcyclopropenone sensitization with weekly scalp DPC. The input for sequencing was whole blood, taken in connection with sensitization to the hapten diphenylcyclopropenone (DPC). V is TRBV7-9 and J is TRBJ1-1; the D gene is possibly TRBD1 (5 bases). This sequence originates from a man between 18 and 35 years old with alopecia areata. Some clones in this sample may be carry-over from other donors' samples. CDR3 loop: CASSSPGDGYPEAFF. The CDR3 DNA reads TGTGCCAGCAGCTCTCCGGGGGATGGCTACCCTGAAGCTTTCTTT.